Below, 22 T cell receptor beta chains from the same sample are listed, as sequenced in a study of control samples from healthy donors and cancer patients. Clones were sequenced by immunoSEQ multiplex PCR, and TCRdb holds only the in-frame ones, with some missing. The table lists 75,000 to 95,000 clones, 93% of them singletons, with 1.5% in the top ten. The sequenced sample was blood. The receptor source for this set is a woman younger than 45 in good health.

The V call is TRBV27, the J call TRBJ2-1; unclear D gene. The ends were cut back, 2 bases at V and 10 bases at J, with 6 bases in the middle. This CDR3 contains 11 residues. The germline CDR1 and CDR2 sequences are MNHEY and SMNVEV (reference sequence). CDR3 DNA sequence: TGTGCCAGCAGTTTAGCCTCCGAGCAGTTCTTC. Residues: CASSLASEQFF.

This sequence joins TRBV14 and TRBJ2-5; the D is unclear. The germline V gene encodes CDR1 SGHDN and CDR2 FVKESK. This CDR3 has 13 amino acids. The germline V and J ends were trimmed by 4 bases and 5 bases, with 11 bases remaining between them. The CDR3 nucleotides read TGTGCCAGCAGCCGAGCGAAATGGGAGACCCAGTACTTC. Amino acid sequence: CASSRAKWETQYF.

The V gene is TRBV5-1, the J gene TRBJ1-5; D might be TRBD1 (5 bases). This CDR3 is built from 13 residues. Trimming took off 0 bases at V and 7 bases at J, with 8 bases between the two ends. Per germline, CDR1 SGHRS and CDR2 YFSETQ. CDR3 nucleotide sequence: TGCGCCAGCAGCTTGGAAGGACAACAGCCCCAGCATTTT. Amino acid sequence: CASSLEGQQPQHF.

The chain has TRBV6-2 or TRBV6-3 and TRBJ1-4; no reliable D call. Trimming shortened V by 1 base and J by 6 bases, and 15 bases separated the two germline ends. Germline values: CDR1 MNHEY, CDR2 SVGEGT. The CDR3 sequence is 16 residues long. CDR3 sequence (DNA): TGTGCCAGCAGTTACTGGCAAGGGTCGGTGGATGAAAAACTGTTTTTT. This encodes CASSYWQGSVDEKLFF.

This clone was recorded only once. This chain connects TRBV5-1 to TRBJ2-1, with a possible D match to TRBD1 (7 bases). CDR3 length equals 15 residues. Germline CDR1 is SGHRS and CDR2 is YFSETQ. V was trimmed by 4 bases and J by 5 bases, leaving 16 bases between them. CDR3 sequence: CASSPAGTENNEQFF. As DNA, the CDR3 is TGCGCCAGCAGCCCTGCGGGGACAGAAAACAATGAGCAGTTCTTC. Complete variable domain (other parts from reference TRBV5-1 and TRBJ2-1): KAGVTQTPRYLIKTRGQQVTLSCSPISGHRSVSWYQQTPGQGLQFLFEYFSETQRNKGNFPGRFSGRQFSNSRSEMNVSTLELGDSALYLCASSPAGTENNEQFFGPGTRLTVL.

The V and J genes are TRBV4-1 and TRBJ2-1; D is undetermined. Trimming left V 1 base short and J 0 bases short, with 10 bases between. The CDR3 runs to 16 residues. CDR1 is MGHRA and CDR2 is YSYEKL in the germline V gene. CDR3 coding DNA: TGCGCCAGCAGCCAAGTGGAGCGAAGCTCCTACAATGAGCAGTTCTTC. The encoded protein is CASSQVERSSYNEQFF.

The chain has TRBV19 and TRBJ2-2; the D call may be TRBD1 or TRBD2 (5 bases each). CDR3 length: 13 amino acids. CDR1 is LNHDA, CDR2 SQIVND, per germline (reference sequence). The V gene lost 6 bases and the J gene lost 8 bases, with 13 bases spanning the gap. The CDR3 DNA reads TGTGCCAGTAGCCCGGGACCCCGAGGGGAGCTGTTTTTT. Residues: CASSPGPRGELFF.

The chain recombines TRBV5-1 with TRBJ2-7; TRBD2 is a possible D gene (6 bases). Germline CDR1 is SGHRS and CDR2 is YFSETQ. The CDR3 length is 13 residues. Trimming took off 3 bases at V and 6 bases at J, with 13 bases between the two ends. CDR3 protein: CASSWGTLGEQYF. CDR3 DNA sequence: TGCGCCAGCAGCTGGGGGACTCTGGGCGAGCAGTACTTC. Full variable domain (rest looked up from reference TRBV5-1 and TRBJ2-7): KAGVTQTPRYLIKTRGQQVTLSCSPISGHRSVSWYQQTPGQGLQFLFEYFSETQRNKGNFPGRFSGRQFSNSRSEMNVSTLELGDSALYLCASSWGTLGEQYFGPGTRLTVT.

The chain employs TRBV24-1 and TRBJ2-7; 8 bases match TRBD1. The J segment lost 6 bases and the V segment lost 6 bases, leaving 3 bases of the junction unmatched. CDR1 is KGHDR and CDR2 is SFDVKD in the germline V gene. The CDR3 has 12 residues. The CDR3 reads CATSTDRGEQYF. In DNA, the CDR3 is TGTGCCACCAGTACCGACAGGGGCGAGCAGTACTTC.

The genes are TRBV7-9 and TRBJ1-5; 7 bases line up with TRBD1. This CDR3 contains 15 residues. In germline, CDR1 is SEHNR, CDR2 FQNEAQ (reference sequence). V trimming: 6 bases; J trimming: 2 bases; junction bases outside the gene matches: 7. The CDR3 nucleotides read TGTGCCAGCAGTCCAGGGGGGGCTGGCAATCAGCCCCAGCATTTT. As protein: CASSPGGAGNQPQHF.

The rearrangement links TRBV19 to TRBJ2-5, with D perhaps TRBD1 (7 bases). Looked up from germline, CDR1 is LNHDA and CDR2 is SQIVND (reference sequence). The CDR3 has 14 amino acids. Between the trimmed V and J ends, which lost 10 bases and 2 bases, there was a span of 17 bases. The CDR3, as DNA: TGTGCCACCGAGGAGGGGGGACAGCAAGAGACCCAGTACTTC. This codes for CATEEGGQQETQYF. Supplemented by reference TRBV19 and TRBJ2-5, the full variable domain reads DGGITQSPKYLFRKEGQNVTLSCEQNLNHDAMYWYRQDPGQGLRLIYYSQIVNDFQKGDIAEGYSVSREKKESFPLTVTSAQKNPTAFYLCATEEGGQQETQYFGPGTRLLVL.

The chain combines TRBV27 with TRBJ2-1; 14 nucleotides align to TRBD2. The germline CDR1 and CDR2 sequences are MNHEY and SMNVEV (reference sequence). This CDR3 contains 17 residues. J gave up 7 bases and V 6 bases, and 11 bases lay outside the gene matches. This chain's CDR3 is CASSPIKTSGRDNEQFF. The CDR3 region has the DNA TGTGCCAGCAGCCCAATCAAGACTAGCGGGAGGGATAATGAGCAGTTCTTC.

The rearrangement uses TRBV15 and TRBJ1-4; 8 nucleotides align to TRBD1. The germline V gene has CDR1 LNHNV and CDR2 YYDKDF (reference sequence). This CDR3 contains 14 residues. The ends lost 8 bases at V and 8 bases at J; junction bases unmatched: 10. In DNA form, the CDR3 reads TGTGCCACCCGGCAGGACAGGGTGGGCGAAAAACTGTTTTTT. Protein: CATRQDRVGEKLFF.

The table lists this clone with a few counts. The chain combines TRBV27 with TRBJ2-3; D gene unclear. Germline assignment: CDR1 MNHEY and CDR2 SMNVEV (reference sequence). The V end lost 2 bases, the J end lost 5 bases, and 8 bases lay between the germline ends. This CDR3 has 13 residues. The CDR3 is CASSLIVGDTQYF. CDR3 coding DNA: TGTGCCAGCAGTTTAATTGTGGGAGATACGCAGTATTTT.

The CDR3 region has the DNA TGTGCCAGTAGCTTCAGGGGCAATGAGCAGTTCTTC. This sequence encodes CASSFRGNEQFF. The genes are TRBV19 and TRBJ2-1; the D gene is possibly TRBD1 (6 bases). This CDR3 has 12 residues. Trimming took off 6 bases at V and 6 bases at J, with 9 bases between the two ends. Germline loops: CDR1 LNHDA, CDR2 SQIVND (reference sequence).

The chain employs TRBV4-1 and TRBJ2-1, with TRBD2 matching 14 bases. Unmatched junction bases numbered 13, after V lost 4 bases and J lost 8 bases. Germline V gene data show CDR1 as MGHRA and CDR2 as YSYEKL. The CDR3 totals 18 residues. CDR3 in DNA: TGCGCCAGCAGCCTCCCTACGGGGGGGACTAGCGGGAGTGATGAGCAGTTCTTC. As protein: CASSLPTGGTSGSDEQFF.

This clone was seen more than once but under ten times. The chain employs TRBV30 and TRBJ2-2; D possibly matches TRBD1 or TRBD2 (6 bases each). This CDR3 region has 14 residues. The V end was cut by 3 bases, the J end by 2 bases, with 10 bases between. Per the germline V gene, CDR1 is GTSNPN and CDR2 is SVGIG (reference sequence). The CDR3 nucleotides are TGTGCCTGGAGGAGGGGGGTCAACACCGGGGAGCTGTTTTTT. Its translation is CAWRRGVNTGELFF.

V and J are TRBV18 and TRBJ2-5; D is unresolved. The length of the CDR3 is 13 residues. The germline V gene has CDR1 KGHSH and CDR2 LQKENI. Trimming left V 2 bases short and J 4 bases short, with 8 bases between. CDR3: CASSPGDRETQYF. The DNA of the CDR3 is TGTGCCAGCTCACCAGGTGACCGAGAGACCCAGTACTTC.

The chain has TRBV3-1 (or the pseudogene TRBV3-2) and TRBJ1-1; the D gene is possibly TRBD1 (6 bases). V was trimmed by 4 bases and J by 0 bases, leaving 9 bases between them. This CDR3 is built from 14 residues. Per the germline V gene, CDR1 is LGHDT and CDR2 is YNNKEL (reference sequence). The CDR3 is CASSPRTVNTEAFF. The CDR3 region has the DNA TGTGCCAGCAGCCCCCGGACAGTGAACACTGAAGCTTTCTTT.

This sequence joins TRBV29-1 and TRBJ2-1; 8 nucleotides agree with TRBD2. CDR1 and CDR2 (germline): SQVTM, ANQGSEA. V lost 3 bases, J lost 5 bases, and 15 bases stayed unmatched. This CDR3 has 17 residues. The CDR3 loop reads CSVEGPGGFSGDNEQFF. The CDR3, as DNA: TGCAGCGTTGAGGGTCCCGGAGGGTTTAGCGGGGACAATGAGCAGTTCTTC.

The genes are TRBV2 and TRBJ2-2, with D perhaps matching TRBD1 (6 bases). The CDR3 has 15 amino acids. The V gene lost 5 bases and the J gene lost 0 bases, with 10 bases spanning the gap. CDR1 is SNHLY, CDR2 FYNNEI, per germline. The CDR3, as DNA: TGTGCCAGCAGTCGACAGGTCGCGAACACCGGGGAGCTGTTTTTT. Translated: CASSRQVANTGELFF. The full variable domain, its missing parts supplied by reference TRBV2 and TRBJ2-2, is EPEVTQTPSHQVTQMGQEVILRCVPISNHLYFYWYRQILGQKVEFLVSFYNNEISEKSEIFDDQFSVERPDGSNFTLKIRSTKLEDSAMYFCASSRQVANTGELFFGEGSRLTVL.

The genes are TRBV4-1 and TRBJ1-1, with D unresolved. The V end lost 1 base, the J end lost 0 bases, and 9 bases lay between the germline ends. Germline lookup yields CDR1 MGHRA and CDR2 YSYEKL. The CDR3 length is 15 residues. CDR3: CASSQGGELNTEAFF. The DNA for the CDR3 is TGCGCCAGCAGCCAAGGTGGCGAACTGAACACTGAAGCTTTCTTT.